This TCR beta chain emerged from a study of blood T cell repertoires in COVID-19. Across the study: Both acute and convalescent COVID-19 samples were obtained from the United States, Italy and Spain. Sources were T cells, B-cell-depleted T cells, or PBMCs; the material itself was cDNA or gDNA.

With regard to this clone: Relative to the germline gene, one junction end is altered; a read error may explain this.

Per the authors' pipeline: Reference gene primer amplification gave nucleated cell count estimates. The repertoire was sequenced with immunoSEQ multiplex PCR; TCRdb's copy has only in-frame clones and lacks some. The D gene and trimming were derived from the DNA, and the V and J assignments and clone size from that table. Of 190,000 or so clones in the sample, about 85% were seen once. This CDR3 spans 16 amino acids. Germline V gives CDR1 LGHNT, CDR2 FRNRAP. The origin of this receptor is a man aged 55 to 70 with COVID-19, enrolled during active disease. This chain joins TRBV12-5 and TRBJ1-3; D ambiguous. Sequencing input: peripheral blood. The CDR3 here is CASGLVLPSSGNAIYF. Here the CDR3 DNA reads TGTGCTAGTGGTTTGGTACTTCCTAGCTCTGGAAACGCCATATATTTT.